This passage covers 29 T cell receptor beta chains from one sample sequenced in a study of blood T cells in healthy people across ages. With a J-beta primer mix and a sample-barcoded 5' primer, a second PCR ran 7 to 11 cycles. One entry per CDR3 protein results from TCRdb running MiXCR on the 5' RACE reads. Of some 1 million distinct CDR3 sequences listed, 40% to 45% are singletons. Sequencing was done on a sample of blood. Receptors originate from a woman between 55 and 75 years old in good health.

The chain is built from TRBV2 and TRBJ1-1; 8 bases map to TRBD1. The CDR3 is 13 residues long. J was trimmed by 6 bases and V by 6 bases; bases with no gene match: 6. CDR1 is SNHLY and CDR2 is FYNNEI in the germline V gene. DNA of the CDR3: TGTGCCAGCAGAGCACAACAGGGGGCTGAAGCTTTCTTT. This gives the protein CASRAQQGAEAFF.

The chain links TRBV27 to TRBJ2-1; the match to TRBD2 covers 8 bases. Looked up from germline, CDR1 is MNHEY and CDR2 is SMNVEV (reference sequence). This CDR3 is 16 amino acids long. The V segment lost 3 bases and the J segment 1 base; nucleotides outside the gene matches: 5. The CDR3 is CASSLPGGRSYNEQFF. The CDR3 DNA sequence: TGTGCCAGCAGTTTGCCAGGCGGGAGGTCCTACAATGAGCAGTTCTTC.

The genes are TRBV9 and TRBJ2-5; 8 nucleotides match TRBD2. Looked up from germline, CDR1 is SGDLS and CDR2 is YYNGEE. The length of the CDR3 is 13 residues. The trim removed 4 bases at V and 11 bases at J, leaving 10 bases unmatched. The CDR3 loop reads CASSPHGLAQQYF. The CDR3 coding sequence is TGTGCCAGCAGCCCCCATGGACTAGCTCAGCAGTACTTC.

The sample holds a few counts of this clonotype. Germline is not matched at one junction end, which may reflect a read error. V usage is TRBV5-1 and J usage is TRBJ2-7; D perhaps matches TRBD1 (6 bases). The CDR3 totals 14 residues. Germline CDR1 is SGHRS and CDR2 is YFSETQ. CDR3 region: CASSLRQATYEQYF. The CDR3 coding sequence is TGTGCCAGCAGCCTCCGACAGGCGACCTACGAGCAGTACTTC.

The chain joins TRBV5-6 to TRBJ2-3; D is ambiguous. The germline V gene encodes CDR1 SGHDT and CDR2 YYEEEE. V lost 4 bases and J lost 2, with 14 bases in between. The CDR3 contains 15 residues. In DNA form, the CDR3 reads TGTGCCAGCAGCGCCATCGGGCCCTCCACAGATACGCAGTATTTT. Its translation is CASSAIGPSTDTQYF.

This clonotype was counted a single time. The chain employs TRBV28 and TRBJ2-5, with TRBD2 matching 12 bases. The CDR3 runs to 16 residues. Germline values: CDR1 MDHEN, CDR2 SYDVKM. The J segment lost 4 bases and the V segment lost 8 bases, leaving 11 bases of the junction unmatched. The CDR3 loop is CASGSPSGREGETQYF. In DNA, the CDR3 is TGTGCCAGCGGATCTCCTAGCGGGAGGGAGGGAGAGACCCAGTACTTC.

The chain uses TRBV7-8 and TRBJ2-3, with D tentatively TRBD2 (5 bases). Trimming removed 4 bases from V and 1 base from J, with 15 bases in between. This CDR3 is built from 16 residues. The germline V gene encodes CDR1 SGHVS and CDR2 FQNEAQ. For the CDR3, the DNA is TGTGCCAGCAGCTCGTATCGGGGTTCGGGCACAGATACGCAGTATTTT. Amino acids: CASSSYRGSGTDTQYF.

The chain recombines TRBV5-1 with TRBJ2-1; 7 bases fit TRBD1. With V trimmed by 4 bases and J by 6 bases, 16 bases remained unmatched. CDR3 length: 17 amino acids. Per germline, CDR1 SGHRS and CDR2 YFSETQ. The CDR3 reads CASSPGLVPTGSNEQFF. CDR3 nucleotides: TGCGCCAGCAGCCCCGGGTTAGTCCCGACAGGGAGCAATGAGCAGTTCTTC.

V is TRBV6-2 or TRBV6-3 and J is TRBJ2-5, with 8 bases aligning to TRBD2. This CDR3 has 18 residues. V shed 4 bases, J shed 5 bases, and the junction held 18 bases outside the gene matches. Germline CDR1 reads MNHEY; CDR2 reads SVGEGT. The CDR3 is CASSSLRTSSIPRETQYF. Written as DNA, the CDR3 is TGTGCCAGCAGTTCCCTCCGGACTAGCTCCATACCCAGGGAGACCCAGTACTTC.

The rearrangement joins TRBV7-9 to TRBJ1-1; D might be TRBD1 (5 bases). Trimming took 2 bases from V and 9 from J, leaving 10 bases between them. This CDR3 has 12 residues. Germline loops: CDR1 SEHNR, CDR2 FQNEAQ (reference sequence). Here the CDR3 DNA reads TGTGCCAGCAGCTTATCTTCGGGACAAGCTTTCTTT. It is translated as CASSLSSGQAFF.

CDR3 coding DNA: TGTGCCAGCACCCCAACCACCAGGGGTTCCGCCAACGTCCTGACTTTC. Its protein is CASTPTTRGSANVLTF. The chain carries TRBV2 and TRBJ2-6; weak D call: TRBD1 (6 bases). The V end was cut by 7 bases, the J end by 7 bases, with 20 bases between. The CDR3 is 16 amino acids. CDR1 SNHLY and CDR2 FYNNEI come from the germline V gene.

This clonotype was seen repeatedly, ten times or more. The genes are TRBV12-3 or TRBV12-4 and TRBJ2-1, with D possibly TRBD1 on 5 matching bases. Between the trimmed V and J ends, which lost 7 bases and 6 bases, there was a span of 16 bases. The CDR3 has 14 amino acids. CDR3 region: CASKGNVGVNEQFF. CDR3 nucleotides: TGTGCCAGCAAAGGGAATGTAGGGGTCAATGAGCAGTTCTTC.

The CDR3 DNA follows: TGTGCCACCAGCAATCGACTAGCGGGAGAAGCCTACGAGCAGTACTTC. Its protein is CATSNRLAGEAYEQYF. The chain is built from TRBV15 and TRBJ2-7, with 12 bases aligning to TRBD2. The germline gives CDR1 LNHNV, CDR2 YYDKDF (reference sequence). The CDR3 is made up of 16 amino acids. V lost 4 bases, J lost 2 bases, and 6 bases stayed unmatched.

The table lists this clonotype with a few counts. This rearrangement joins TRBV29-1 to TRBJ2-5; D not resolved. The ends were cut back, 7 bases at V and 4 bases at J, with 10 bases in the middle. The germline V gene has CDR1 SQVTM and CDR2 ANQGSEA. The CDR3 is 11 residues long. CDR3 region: CSAETGETQYF. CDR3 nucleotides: TGCAGCGCGGAGACGGGAGAGACCCAGTACTTC.

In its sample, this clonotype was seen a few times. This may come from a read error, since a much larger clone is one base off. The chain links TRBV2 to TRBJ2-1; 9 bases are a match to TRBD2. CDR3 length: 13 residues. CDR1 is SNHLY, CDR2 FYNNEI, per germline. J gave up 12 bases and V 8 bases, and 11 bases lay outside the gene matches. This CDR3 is CASEREAWDGQFF. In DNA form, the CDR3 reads TGTGCCAGCGAGCGGGAGGCCTGGGATGGGCAGTTCTTC.

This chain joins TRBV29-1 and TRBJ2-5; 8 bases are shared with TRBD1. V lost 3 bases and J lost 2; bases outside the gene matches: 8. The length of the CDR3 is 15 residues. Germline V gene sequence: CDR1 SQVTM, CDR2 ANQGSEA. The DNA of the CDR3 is TGCAGCGTTGAGGACAGGGCGAGGGGACAAGAGACCCAGTACTTC. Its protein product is CSVEDRARGQETQYF.

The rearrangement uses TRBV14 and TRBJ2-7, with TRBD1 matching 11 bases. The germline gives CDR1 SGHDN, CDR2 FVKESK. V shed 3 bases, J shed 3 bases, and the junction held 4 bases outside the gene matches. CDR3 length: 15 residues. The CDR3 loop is CASSQDRGRLYEQYF. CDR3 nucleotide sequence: TGTGCCAGCAGCCAGGACAGGGGGCGACTCTACGAGCAGTACTTC.

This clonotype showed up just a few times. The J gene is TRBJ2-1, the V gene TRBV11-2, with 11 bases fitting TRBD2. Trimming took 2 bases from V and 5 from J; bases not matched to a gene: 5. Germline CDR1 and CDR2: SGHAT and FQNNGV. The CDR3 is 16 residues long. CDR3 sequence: CASSLTSGRGDNEQFF. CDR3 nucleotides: TGTGCCAGCAGCTTAACTAGCGGGAGAGGGGACAATGAGCAGTTCTTC.

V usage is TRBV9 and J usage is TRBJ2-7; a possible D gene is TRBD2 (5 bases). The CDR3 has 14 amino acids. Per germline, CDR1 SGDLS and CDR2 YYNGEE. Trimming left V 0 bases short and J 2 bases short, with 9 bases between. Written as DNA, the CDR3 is TGTGCCAGCAGCGTAGAGGACTCTGCCTACGAGCAGTACTTC. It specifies CASSVEDSAYEQYF.

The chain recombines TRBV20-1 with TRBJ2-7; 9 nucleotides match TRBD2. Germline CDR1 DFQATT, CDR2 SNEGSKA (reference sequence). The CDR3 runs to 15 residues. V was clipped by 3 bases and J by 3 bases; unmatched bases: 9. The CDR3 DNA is TGCAGTGCTAGTTCTGTCCTAGCGGGATTCTACGAGCAGTACTTC. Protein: CSASSVLAGFYEQYF.

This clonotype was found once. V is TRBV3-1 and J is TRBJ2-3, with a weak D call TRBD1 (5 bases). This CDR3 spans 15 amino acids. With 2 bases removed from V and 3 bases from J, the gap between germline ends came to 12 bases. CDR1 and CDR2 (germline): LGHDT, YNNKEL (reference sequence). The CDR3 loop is CASSQKGPQTDTQYF. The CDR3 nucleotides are TGTGCCAGCAGCCAAAAGGGGCCTCAGACAGATACGCAGTATTTT.

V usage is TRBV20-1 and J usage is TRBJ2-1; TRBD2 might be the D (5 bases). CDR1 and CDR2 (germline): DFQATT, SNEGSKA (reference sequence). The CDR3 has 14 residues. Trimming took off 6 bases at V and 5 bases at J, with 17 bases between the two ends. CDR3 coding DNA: TGCAGTGCCCAGCGGCTAACCCTCCACAATGAGCAGTTCTTC. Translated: CSAQRLTLHNEQFF.

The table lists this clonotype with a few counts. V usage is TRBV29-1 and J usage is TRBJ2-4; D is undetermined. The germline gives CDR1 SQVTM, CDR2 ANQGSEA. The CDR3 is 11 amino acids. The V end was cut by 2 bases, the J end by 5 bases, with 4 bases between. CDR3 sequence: CSVERENIQYF. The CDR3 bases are TGCAGCGTTGAACGCGAAAACATTCAGTACTTC.

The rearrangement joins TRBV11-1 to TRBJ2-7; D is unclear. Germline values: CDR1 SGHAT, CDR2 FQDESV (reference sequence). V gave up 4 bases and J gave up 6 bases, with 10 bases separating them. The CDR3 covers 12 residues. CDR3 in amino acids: CASSSEWGEQYF. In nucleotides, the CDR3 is TGTGCCAGCAGCTCAGAGTGGGGCGAGCAGTACTTC.

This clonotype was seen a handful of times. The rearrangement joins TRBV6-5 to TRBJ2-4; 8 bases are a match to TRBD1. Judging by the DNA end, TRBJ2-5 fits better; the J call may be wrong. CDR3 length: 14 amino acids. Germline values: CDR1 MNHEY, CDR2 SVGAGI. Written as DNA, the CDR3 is TGTGCCAGCAGGCCTCAGGGGGCCGATGAGACCCAGTACTTC. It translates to CASRPQGADETQYF.

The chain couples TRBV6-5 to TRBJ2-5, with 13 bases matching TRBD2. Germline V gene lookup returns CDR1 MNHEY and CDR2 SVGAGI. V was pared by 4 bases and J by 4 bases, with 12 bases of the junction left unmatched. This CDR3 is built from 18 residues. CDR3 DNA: TGTGCCAGCAGTTTAGGACTAGCGGGAGCTACCCCGGGAGAGACCCAGTACTTC. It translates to CASSLGLAGATPGETQYF.

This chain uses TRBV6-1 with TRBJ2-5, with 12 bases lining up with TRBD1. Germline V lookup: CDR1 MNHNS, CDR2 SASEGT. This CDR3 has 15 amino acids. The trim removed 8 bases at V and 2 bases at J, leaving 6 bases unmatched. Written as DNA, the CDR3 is TGTGCCAGCGGAGGGACAGGGGGCTGGCAAGAGACCCAGTACTTC. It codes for CASGGTGGWQETQYF.

Here the CDR3 DNA reads TGTGCCAGCAGAGGGGACAGACTTAGCAATCAGCCCCAGCATTTT. It codes for CASRGDRLSNQPQHF. The chain employs TRBV2 and TRBJ1-5; the match to TRBD1 covers 7 bases. The CDR3 spans 15 residues. The V gene's germline CDR1 is SNHLY and CDR2 FYNNEI. V dropped 6 bases and J dropped 0; count of bases not matched to a gene: 5.

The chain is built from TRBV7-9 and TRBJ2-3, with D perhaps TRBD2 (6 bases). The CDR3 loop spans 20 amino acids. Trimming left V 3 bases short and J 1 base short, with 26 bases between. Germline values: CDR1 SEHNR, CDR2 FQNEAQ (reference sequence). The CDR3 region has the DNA TGTGCCAGCAGCTTTTCGGCAGAGTTCTTGGCGGGGCAGCGCACAGATACGCAGTATTTT. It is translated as CASSFSAEFLAGQRTDTQYF. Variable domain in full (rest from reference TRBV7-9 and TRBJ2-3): DTGVSQNPRHKITKRGQNVTFRCDPISEHNRLYWYRQTLGQGPEFLTYFQNEAQLEKSRLLSDRFSAERPKGSFSTLEIQRTEQGDSAMYLCASSFSAEFLAGQRTDTQYFGPGTRLTVL.